This T cell receptor beta chain originates from a study of breast tumors, draining lymph nodes, adjacent tissues. The lymph nodes were axillary draining lymph nodes from breast cancer patients. The CDR3 sequence is 11 residues long. Germline CDR1 SGHRS, CDR2 YFSETQ. Trimming cost V 7 bases and J 5 bases, with 8 bases left between them. Many counts were recorded for this clonotype. TCRdb redid the calling of the multiplex PCR reads with MiXCR, one entry per CDR3 protein. The sample records about 140,000 distinct CDR3 sequences, less than 35% being singletons. Specimen: axillary lymph node tissue. The J gene is TRBJ2-3, the V gene TRBV5-1, with D perhaps matching TRBD1 (5 bases). The clonotype comes from a female donor with breast cancer. Some clones in this sample may be carry-over from other donors' samples. CDR3 sequence reads: CASQGGDTQYF. CDR3 DNA: TGCGCCAGCCAGGGTGGAGATACGCAGTATTTT. Complete variable domain (other parts from reference TRBV5-1 and TRBJ2-3): KAGVTQTPRYLIKTRGQQVTLSCSPISGHRSVSWYQQTPGQGLQFLFEYFSETQRNKGNFPGRFSGRQFSNSRSEMNVSTLELGDSALYLCASQGGDTQYFGPGTRLTVL.